Shown below are 5 T cell receptor beta chains from a single sample sequenced in a study of T-cell memory formation after mild COVID-19. TCRdb reprocessed the 5' RACE reads via MiXCR and lists one record per CDR3 protein. Among about 180,000 distinct CDR3 sequences listed, roughly 16% were seen once. The sequenced material came from PBMCs or a T cell subset sorted from them (not recorded which). The receptors stem from an adult woman who had mild COVID-19 (a few samples of this study predate the infection). Cell type and time point are not known.

This clonotype was counted a few times. The CDR3 DNA sequence: TGTGCCAGCAGCTTTTCAGGGGGAAGGAACACTGAAGCTTTCTTT. Encoded protein: CASSFSGGRNTEAFF. J is TRBJ1-1 and V is TRBV11-3, with 7 bases lining up with TRBD1. Germline values: CDR1 SGHNT, CDR2 YENEEA. The CDR3 sequence is 15 residues long. The V gene end was trimmed by 3 bases and the J gene end by 1 base; junction bases not matched to a gene: 5.

This clonotype has only a few counts. This chain uses TRBV5-1 with TRBJ2-2; 13 bases fit TRBD2. V lost 2 bases to trimming and J lost 9 bases; unmatched junction nucleotides: 13. This CDR3 has 18 amino acids. Germline CDR1 is SGHRS and CDR2 is YFSETQ. For the CDR3, the DNA is TGCGCCAGCAGCTTCCGGACTAGCGGGAGCACAATTACACGGGAGCTGTTTTTT. Its translation is CASSFRTSGSTITRELFF.

This clonotype showed up just a few times. V is TRBV6-1 and J is TRBJ2-4, with D possibly matching TRBD2 (6 bases). The CDR3 consists of 16 residues. Germline V CDR1 and CDR2: MNHNS, SASEGT. With 4 bases removed from V and 3 bases from J, the gap between germline ends came to 16 bases. CDR3 region: CASSGRTTQGKNIQYF. CDR3 nucleotides: TGTGCCAGCAGTGGTCGGACTACCCAAGGCAAAAACATTCAGTACTTC.

Many counts were recorded for this clonotype. The chain carries TRBV7-2 and TRBJ2-3; 7 positions match TRBD1. Germline trimming cut 5 bases from V and 6 bases from J; bases unmatched to any gene: 8. The CDR3 runs to 14 residues. Germline values: CDR1 SGHTA, CDR2 FQGNSA. The CDR3 region has the DNA TGTGCCAGCAGCCGGAAGACAGGGACCGATACGCAGTATTTT. Residues: CASSRKTGTDTQYF.

This clonotype turned up a few times. The rearrangement links TRBV7-2 to TRBJ2-2, with 9 bases lining up with TRBD2. This CDR3 comprises 13 residues. The germline V gene encodes CDR1 SGHTA and CDR2 FQGNSA. J lost 7 bases, V lost 5 bases, and 2 bases had no gene match. CDR3 region: CASSRTSVGELFF. The CDR3, as DNA: TGTGCCAGCAGCCGGACTAGCGTCGGGGAGCTGTTTTTT. The variable domain in full, completed from reference TRBV7-2 and TRBJ2-2, reads GAGVSQSPSNKVTEKGKDVELRCDPISGHTALYWYRQSLGQGLEFLIYFQGNSAPDKSGLPSDRFSAERTGGSVSTLTIQRTQQEDSAVYLCASSRTSVGELFFGEGSRLTVL.